This T cell receptor (beta chain) was recorded in a study of shared clonotypes between healthy human individuals. Broader study findings: Several donors showed sharing of around 5% of naive CD4 clonotypes. Sampling used blood alone; tissue repertoires probably differ.

Clones were sequenced by immunoSEQ multiplex PCR, and TCRdb holds only the in-frame ones, with some missing. Of about 680,000 clones in the sample, around 72% were seen once. CD4+ cell separation produced CD45RA+ naive and CD45RA-negative memory subsets. Germline V gives CDR1 MDHEN, CDR2 SYDVKM. V was trimmed by 4 bases and J by 2 bases, leaving 15 bases between them. CDR3 length: 16 residues. Concerning this clone: Its matching antigen is unknown.

The chain recombines TRBV28 with TRBJ1-5; D is unclear. Sequences were obtained from memory CD4+ T cells sorted from blood. The subset denotes: CD45RA-negative fraction. The source of this sequence is a woman aged 25 to 39 in good health. The CDR3 region has the DNA TGTGCCAGCAGTTCCTCGGAGGGATGGGGCAATCAGCCCCAGCATTTT. The encoded protein is CASSSSEGWGNQPQHF.